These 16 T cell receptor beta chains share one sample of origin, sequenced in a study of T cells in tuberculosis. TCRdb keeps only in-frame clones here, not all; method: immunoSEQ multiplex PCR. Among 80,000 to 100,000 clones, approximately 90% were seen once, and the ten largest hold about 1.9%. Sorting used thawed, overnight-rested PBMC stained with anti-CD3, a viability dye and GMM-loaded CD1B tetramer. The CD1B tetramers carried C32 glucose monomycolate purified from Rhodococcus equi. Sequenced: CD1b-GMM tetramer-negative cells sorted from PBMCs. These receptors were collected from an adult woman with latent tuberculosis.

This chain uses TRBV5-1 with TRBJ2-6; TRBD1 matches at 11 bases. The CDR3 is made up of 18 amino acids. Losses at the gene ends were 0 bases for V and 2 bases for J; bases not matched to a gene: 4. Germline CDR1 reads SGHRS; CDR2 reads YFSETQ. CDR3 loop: CASSLGGTGGPGANVLTF. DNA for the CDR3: TGCGCCAGCAGCTTGGGGGGGACAGGGGGTCCTGGGGCCAACGTCCTGACTTTC.

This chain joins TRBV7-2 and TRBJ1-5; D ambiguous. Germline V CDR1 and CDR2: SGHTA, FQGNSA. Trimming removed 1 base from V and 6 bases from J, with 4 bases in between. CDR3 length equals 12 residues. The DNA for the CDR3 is TGTGCCAGCAGCTTAGACAGTCAGCCCCAGCATTTT. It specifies CASSLDSQPQHF.

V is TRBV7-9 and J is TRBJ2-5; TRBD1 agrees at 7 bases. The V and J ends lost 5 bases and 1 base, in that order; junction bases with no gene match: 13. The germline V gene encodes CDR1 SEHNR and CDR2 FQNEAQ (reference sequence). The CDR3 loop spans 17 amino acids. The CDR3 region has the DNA TGTGCCAGCAGCCACCGGGACAGCCTTAGGGGCCAAGAGACCCAGTACTTC. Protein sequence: CASSHRDSLRGQETQYF.

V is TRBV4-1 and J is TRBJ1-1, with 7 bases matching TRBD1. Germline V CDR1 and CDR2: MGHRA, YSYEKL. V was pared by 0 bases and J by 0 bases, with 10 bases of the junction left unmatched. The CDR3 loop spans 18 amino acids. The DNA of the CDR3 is TGCGCCAGCAGCCAAGATACGGGGCAGGGGGTCATGAACACTGAAGCTTTCTTT. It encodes CASSQDTGQGVMNTEAFF.

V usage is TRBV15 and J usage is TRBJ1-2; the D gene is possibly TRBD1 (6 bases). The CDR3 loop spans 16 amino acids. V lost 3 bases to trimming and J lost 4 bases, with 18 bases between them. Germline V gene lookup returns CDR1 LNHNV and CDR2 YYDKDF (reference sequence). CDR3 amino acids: CATSSDLGTLLYGYTF. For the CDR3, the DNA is TGTGCCACCAGCAGTGACCTCGGGACACTACTCTATGGCTACACCTTC. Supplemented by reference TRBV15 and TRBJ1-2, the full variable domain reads DAMVIQNPRYQVTQFGKPVTLSCSQTLNHNVMYWYQQKSSQAPKLLFHYYDKDFNNEADTPDNFQSRRPNTSFCFLDIRSPGLGDTAMYLCATSSDLGTLLYGYTFGSGTRLTVV.

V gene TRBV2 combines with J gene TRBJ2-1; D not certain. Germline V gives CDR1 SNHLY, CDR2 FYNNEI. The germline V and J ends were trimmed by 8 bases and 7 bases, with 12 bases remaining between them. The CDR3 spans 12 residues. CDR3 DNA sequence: TGTGCCAGCGGAAGACTGGTAAATGAGCAGTTCTTC. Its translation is CASGRLVNEQFF. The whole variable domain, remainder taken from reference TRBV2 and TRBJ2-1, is EPEVTQTPSHQVTQMGQEVILRCVPISNHLYFYWYRQILGQKVEFLVSFYNNEISEKSEIFDDQFSVERPDGSNFTLKIRSTKLEDSAMYFCASGRLVNEQFFGPGTRLTVL.

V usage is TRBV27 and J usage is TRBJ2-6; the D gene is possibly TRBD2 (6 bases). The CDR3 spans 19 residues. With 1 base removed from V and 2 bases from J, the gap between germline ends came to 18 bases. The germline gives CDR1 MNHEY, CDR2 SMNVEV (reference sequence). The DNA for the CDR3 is TGTGCCAGCAGTTTATTTGTGGGTGGTTCGGGGGCTGGGGCCAACGTCCTGACTTTC. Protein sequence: CASSLFVGGSGAGANVLTF. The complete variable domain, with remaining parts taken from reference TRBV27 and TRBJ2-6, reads EAQVTQNPRYLITVTGKKLTVTCSQNMNHEYMSWYRQDPGLGLRQIYYSMNVEVTDKGDVPEGYKVSRKEKRNFPLILESPSPNQTSLYFCASSLFVGGSGAGANVLTFGAGSRLTVL.

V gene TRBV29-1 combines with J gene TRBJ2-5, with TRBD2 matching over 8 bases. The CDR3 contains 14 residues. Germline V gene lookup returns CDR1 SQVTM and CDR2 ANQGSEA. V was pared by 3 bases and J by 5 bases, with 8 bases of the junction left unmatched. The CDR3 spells CSVDPLAEGETQYF. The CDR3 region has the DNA TGCAGCGTTGACCCACTAGCGGAGGGGGAGACCCAGTACTTC.

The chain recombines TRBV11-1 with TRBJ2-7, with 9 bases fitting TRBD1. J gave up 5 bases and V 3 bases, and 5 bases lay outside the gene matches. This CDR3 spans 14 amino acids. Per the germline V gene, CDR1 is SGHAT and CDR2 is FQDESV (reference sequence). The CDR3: CASSLGTGPDEQYV. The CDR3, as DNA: TGTGCCAGCAGCTTGGGGACAGGGCCGGACGAGCAGTACGTC.

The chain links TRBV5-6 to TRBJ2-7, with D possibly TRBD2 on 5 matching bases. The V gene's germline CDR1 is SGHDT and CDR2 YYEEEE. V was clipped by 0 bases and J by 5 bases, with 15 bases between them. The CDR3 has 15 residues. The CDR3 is CASSLVRGGLDEQYF. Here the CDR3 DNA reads TGTGCCAGCAGCTTGGTAAGAGGCGGGTTGGACGAGCAGTACTTC.

CDR3 nucleotides: TGTGCCAGCAGTGAACGGCCCGTGGCAGGCAACTATGGCTACACCTTC. Translation gives CASSERPVAGNYGYTF. The V and J genes are TRBV6-1 and TRBJ1-2; D ambiguous. CDR1 and CDR2 from the germline V gene are MNHNS and SASEGT. The CDR3 loop spans 16 amino acids. Trimming took 2 bases from V and 2 from J, leaving 15 bases between them.

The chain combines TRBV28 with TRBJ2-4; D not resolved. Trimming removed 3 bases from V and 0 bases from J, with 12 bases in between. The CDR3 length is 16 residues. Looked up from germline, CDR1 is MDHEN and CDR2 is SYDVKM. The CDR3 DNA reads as TGTGCCAGCAGTTTCCGACTCACGGTAGCCAAAAACATTCAGTACTTC. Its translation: CASSFRLTVAKNIQYF.

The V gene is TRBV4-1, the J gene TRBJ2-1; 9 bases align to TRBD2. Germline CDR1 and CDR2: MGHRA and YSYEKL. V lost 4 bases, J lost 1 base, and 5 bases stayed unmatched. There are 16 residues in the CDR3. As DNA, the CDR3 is TGCGCCAGCAGCCTAGATCTAGCGGGGTCCTACAATGAGCAGTTCTTC. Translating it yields CASSLDLAGSYNEQFF.

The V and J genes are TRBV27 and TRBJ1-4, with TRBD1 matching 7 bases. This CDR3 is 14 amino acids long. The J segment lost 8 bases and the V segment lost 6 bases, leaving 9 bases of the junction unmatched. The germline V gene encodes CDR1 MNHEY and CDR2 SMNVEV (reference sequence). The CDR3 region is CASRKTGSGEKLFF. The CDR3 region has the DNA TGTGCCAGCAGGAAGACAGGGAGTGGGGAAAAACTGTTTTTT. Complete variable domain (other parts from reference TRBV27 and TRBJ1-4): EAQVTQNPRYLITVTGKKLTVTCSQNMNHEYMSWYRQDPGLGLRQIYYSMNVEVTDKGDVPEGYKVSRKEKRNFPLILESPSPNQTSLYFCASRKTGSGEKLFFGSGTQLSVL.

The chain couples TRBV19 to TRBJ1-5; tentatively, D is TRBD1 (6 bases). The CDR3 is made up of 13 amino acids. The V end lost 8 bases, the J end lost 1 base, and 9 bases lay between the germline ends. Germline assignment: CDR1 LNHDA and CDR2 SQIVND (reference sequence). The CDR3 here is CASQGQSNQPQHF. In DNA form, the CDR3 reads TGTGCCAGTCAGGGACAAAGCAATCAGCCCCAGCATTTT.

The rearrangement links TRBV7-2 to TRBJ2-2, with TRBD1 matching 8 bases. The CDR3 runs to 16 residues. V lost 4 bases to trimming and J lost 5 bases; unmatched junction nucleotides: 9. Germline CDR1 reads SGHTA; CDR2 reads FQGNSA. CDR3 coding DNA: TGTGCCAGCAGCTCGCGACGACAGGGGTGGACCGGGGAGCTGTTTTTT. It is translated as CASSSRRQGWTGELFF.